What follows describes a single TCR beta chain. These data belong to a study of cytomegalovirus exposure and HLA in healthy donors. The PCR was carried out with 60 Vbeta primers and 13 Jbeta primers. Assay used: immunoSEQ multiplex PCR; TCRdb lists only in-frame clones, some missing. The table has 150,000 to 200,000 clones, approximately 78% seen once. This clonotype was sampled from a male donor in good health and CMV-seronegative. The specimen sequenced was PBMCs.

The CDR3 region is CASSRGGGLTYEQYF. The CDR3 nucleotides read TGTGCCAGCAGTCGAGGCGGGGGGCTCACCTACGAGCAGTACTTC. This rearrangement joins TRBV27 to TRBJ2-7; TRBD2 matches at 8 bases. The germline V gene has CDR1 MNHEY and CDR2 SMNVEV (reference sequence). The CDR3 contains 15 residues. The junction had 8 bases not matched to a gene; V was cut back by 5 bases and J by 2 bases.